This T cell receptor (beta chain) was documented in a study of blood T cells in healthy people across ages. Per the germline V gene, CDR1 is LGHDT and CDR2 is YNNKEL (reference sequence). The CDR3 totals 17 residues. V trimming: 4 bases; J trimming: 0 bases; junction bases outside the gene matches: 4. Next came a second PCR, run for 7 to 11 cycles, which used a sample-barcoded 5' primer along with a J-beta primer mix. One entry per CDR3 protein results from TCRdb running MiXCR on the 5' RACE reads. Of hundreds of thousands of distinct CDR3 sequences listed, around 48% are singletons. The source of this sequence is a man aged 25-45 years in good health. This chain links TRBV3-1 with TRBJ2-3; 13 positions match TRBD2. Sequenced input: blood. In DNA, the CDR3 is TGTGCCAGCAGCCGACTAGCGGGGGGTCTAAGCACAGATACGCAGTATTTT. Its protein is CASSRLAGGLSTDTQYF.